One T cell receptor beta chain is described in this entry. Amplified TCR beta CDR3 regions derived from RNA transcripts. First-round RT-PCR with HTBI primers amplified the TCR CDR3 region. TCRdb reprocessed the multiplex PCR reads with MiXCR, giving one entry per CDR3 protein. The table shows hundreds of thousands of distinct CDR3 sequences, with about 20% occurring only once. The entry originates in a study of T cells in Graves' hyperthyroidism and ophthalmopathy. CDR1 MNHEY and CDR2 SVGAGI come from the germline V gene. The V end was cut by 2 bases, the J end by 3 bases, with 5 bases between. This CDR3 is 13 amino acids long.

The origin of this receptor is a young man with Graves' ophthalmopathy. Sequenced sample: blood. The chain uses TRBV6-5 and TRBJ2-1, with no clear D. CDR3 sequence (DNA): TGTGCCAGCAGTTACGGCAACTACAATGAGCAGTTCTTC. Translating gives CASSYGNYNEQFF.